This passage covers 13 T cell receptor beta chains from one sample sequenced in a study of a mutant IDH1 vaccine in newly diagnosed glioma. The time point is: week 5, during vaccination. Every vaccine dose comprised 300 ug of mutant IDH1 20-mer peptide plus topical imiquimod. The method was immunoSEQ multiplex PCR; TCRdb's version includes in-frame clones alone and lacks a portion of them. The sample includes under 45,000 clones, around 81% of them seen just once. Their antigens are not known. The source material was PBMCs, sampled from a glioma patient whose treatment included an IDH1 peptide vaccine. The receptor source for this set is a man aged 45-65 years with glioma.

The CDR3 sequence: CASISFSKGDRNEKLFF. The CDR3 nucleotides are TGTGCCAGCATTTCGTTTAGCAAGGGTGATCGGAATGAAAAACTGTTTTTT. V usage is TRBV2 and J usage is TRBJ1-4; no clear D. Germline lookup yields CDR1 SNHLY and CDR2 FYNNEI. This CDR3 has 17 residues. V was clipped by 7 bases and J by 5 bases, with 23 bases between them.

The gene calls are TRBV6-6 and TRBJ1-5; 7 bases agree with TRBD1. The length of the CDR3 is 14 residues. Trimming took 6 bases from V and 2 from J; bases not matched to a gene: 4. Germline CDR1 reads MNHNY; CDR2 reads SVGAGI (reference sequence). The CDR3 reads CASSGTVGNQPQHF. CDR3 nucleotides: TGTGCCAGCAGCGGGACAGTCGGCAATCAGCCCCAGCATTTT.

The CDR3: CAISLSGAYFNEQFF. The CDR3 nucleotides read TGTGCCATCTCACTTAGCGGAGCATACTTCAATGAGCAGTTCTTC. The rearrangement uses TRBV7-9 and TRBJ2-1, with D maybe TRBD2 (6 bases). V gave up 10 bases and J gave up 6 bases, with 22 bases separating them. The CDR3 extends over 15 amino acids. Germline V gene data show CDR1 as SEHNR and CDR2 as FQNEAQ (reference sequence).

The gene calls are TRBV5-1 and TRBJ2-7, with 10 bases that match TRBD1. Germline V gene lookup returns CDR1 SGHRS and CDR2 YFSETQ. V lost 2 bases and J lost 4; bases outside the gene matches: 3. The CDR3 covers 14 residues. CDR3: CASSFRDRGYEQYF. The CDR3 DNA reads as TGCGCCAGCAGCTTCCGGGACAGGGGATACGAGCAGTACTTC.

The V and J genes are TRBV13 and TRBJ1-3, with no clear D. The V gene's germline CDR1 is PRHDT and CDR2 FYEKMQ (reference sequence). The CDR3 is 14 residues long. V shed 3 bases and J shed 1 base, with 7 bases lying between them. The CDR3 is CASSFTASGNTIYF. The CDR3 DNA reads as TGTGCCAGCAGCTTTACGGCTTCTGGAAACACCATATATTTT.

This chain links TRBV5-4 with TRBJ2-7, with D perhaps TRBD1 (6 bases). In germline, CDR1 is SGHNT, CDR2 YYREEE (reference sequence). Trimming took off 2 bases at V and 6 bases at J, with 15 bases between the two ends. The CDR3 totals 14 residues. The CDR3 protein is CASSLSLSGAEQYF. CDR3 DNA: TGTGCCAGCAGCTTAAGCCTCTCAGGGGCCGAGCAGTACTTC.

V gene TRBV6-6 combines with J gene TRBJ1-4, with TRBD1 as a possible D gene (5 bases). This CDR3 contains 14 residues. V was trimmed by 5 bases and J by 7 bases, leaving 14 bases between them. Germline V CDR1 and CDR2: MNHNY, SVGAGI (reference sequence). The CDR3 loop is CASSTTGTGEKLFF. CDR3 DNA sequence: TGTGCCAGCAGTACCACCGGGACCGGTGAAAAACTGTTTTTT.

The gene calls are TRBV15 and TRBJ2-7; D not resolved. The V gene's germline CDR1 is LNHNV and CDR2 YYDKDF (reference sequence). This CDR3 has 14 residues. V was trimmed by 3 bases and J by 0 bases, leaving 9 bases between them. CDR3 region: CATSSYIASYEQYF. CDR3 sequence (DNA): TGTGCCACCAGCAGTTACATAGCCTCCTACGAGCAGTACTTC. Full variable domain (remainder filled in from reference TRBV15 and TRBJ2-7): DAMVIQNPRYQVTQFGKPVTLSCSQTLNHNVMYWYQQKSSQAPKLLFHYYDKDFNNEADTPDNFQSRRPNTSFCFLDIRSPGLGDTAMYLCATSSYIASYEQYFGPGTRLTVT.

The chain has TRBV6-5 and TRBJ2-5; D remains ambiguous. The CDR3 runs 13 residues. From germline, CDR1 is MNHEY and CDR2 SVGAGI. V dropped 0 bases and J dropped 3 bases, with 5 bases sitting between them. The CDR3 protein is CASSYSAEETQYF. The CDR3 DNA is TGTGCCAGCAGTTACTCGGCGGAAGAGACCCAGTACTTC.

CDR3 in DNA: TGTGCCAGCTTAAAGGGGGGGACCTACTCCTACGAGCAGTACTTC. It specifies CASLKGGTYSYEQYF. The chain uses TRBV6-1 and TRBJ2-7; D perhaps matches TRBD2 (7 bases). Germline V lookup: CDR1 MNHNS, CDR2 SASEGT. The CDR3 loop spans 15 amino acids. V lost 8 bases to trimming and J lost 0 bases, with 17 bases between them.

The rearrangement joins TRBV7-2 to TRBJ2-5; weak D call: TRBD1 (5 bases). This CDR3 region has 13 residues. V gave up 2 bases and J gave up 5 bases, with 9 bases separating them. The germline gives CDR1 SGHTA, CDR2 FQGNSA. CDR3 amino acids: CASSLLAGETQYF. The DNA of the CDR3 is TGTGCCAGCAGCTTATTGGCAGGGGAGACCCAGTACTTC.

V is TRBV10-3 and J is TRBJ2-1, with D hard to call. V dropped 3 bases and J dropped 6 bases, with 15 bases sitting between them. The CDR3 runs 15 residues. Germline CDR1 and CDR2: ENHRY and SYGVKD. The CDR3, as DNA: TGTGCCATCAGTGACCCGGACCCGCCCCGCAATGAGCAGTTCTTC. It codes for CAISDPDPPRNEQFF.

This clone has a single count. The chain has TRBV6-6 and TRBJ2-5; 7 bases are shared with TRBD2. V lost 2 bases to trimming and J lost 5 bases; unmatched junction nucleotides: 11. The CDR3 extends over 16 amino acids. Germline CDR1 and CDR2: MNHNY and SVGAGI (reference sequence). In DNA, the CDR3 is TGTGCCAGCAGTTACCCACAGAGGGAGGGGAAGGAGACCCAGTACTTC. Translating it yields CASSYPQREGKETQYF.